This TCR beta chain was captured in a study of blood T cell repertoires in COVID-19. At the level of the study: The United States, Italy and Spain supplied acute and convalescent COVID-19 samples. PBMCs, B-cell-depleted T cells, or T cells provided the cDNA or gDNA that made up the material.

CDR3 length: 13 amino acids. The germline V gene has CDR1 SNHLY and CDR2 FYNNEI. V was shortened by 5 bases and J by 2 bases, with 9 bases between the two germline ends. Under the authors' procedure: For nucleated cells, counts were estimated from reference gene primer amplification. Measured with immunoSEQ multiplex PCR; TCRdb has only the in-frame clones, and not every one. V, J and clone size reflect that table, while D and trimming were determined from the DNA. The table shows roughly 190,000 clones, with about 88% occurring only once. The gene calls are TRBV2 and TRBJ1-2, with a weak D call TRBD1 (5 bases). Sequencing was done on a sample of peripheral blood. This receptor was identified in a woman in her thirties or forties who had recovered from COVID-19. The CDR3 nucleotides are TGTGCCAGCAGTTGGGACTCGAACTATGGCTACACCTTC. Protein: CASSWDSNYGYTF.